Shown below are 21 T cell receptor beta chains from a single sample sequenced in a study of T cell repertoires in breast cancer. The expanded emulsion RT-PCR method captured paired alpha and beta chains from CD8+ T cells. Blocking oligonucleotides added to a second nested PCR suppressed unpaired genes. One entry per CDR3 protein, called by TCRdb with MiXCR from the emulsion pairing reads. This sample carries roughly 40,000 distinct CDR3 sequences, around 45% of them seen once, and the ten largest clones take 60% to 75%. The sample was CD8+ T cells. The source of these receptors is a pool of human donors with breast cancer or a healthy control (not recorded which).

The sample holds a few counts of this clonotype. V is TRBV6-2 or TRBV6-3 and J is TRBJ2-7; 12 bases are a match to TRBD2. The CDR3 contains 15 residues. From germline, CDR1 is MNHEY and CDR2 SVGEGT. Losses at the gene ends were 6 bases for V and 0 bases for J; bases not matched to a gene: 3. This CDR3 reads CASREGLAGSYEQYF. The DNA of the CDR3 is TGTGCCAGCAGGGAGGGACTAGCGGGCTCCTACGAGCAGTACTTC.

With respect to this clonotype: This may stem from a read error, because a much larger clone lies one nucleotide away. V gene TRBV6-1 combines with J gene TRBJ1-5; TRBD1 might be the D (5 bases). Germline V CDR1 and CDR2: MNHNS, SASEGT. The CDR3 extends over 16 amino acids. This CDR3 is CASSKARTSLIAPQHF. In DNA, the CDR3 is TGTGCCAGCAGTAAAGCAAGGACATCACTTATCGCGCCCCAGCATTTT.

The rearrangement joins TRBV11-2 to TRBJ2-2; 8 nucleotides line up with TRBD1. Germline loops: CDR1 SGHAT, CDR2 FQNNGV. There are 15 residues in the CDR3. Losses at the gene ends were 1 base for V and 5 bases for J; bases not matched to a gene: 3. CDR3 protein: CASSLVTGETGELFF. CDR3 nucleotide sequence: TGTGCCAGCAGCTTAGTGACAGGGGAAACCGGGGAGCTGTTTTTT.

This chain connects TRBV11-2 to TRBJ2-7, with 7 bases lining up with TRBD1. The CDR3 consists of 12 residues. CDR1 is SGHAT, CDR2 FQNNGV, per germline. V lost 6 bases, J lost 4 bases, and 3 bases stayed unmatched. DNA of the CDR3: TGTGCCAGCAGAGGGACAGCGTACGAGCAGTACTTC. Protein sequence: CASRGTAYEQYF.

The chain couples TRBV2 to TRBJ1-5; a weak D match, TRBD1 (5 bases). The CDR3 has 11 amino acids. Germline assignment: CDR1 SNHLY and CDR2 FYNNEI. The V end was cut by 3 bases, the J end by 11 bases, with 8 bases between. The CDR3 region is CASSEGGTQHF. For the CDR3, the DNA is TGTGCCAGCAGTGAGGGGGGGACCCAGCATTTT.

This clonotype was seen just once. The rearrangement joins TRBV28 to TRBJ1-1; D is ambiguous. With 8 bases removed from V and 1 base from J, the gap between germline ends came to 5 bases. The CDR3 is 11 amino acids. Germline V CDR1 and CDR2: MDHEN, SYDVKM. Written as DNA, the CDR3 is TGTGCCAGCGGACGGAACACTGAAGCTTTCTTT. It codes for CASGRNTEAFF.

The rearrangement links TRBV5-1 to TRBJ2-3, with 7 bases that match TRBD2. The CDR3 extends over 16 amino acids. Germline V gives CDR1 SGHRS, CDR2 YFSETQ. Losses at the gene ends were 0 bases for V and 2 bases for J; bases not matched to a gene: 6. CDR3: CASSLAGGFNTDTQYF. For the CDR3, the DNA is TGCGCCAGCAGCTTGGCCGGGGGGTTCAACACAGATACGCAGTATTTT.

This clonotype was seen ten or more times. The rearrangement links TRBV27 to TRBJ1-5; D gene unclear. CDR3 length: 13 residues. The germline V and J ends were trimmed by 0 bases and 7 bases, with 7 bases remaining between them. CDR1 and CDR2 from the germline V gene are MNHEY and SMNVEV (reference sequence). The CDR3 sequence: CASSLSRVQPQHF. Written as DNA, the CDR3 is TGTGCCAGCAGTTTATCGAGGGTGCAGCCCCAGCATTTT.

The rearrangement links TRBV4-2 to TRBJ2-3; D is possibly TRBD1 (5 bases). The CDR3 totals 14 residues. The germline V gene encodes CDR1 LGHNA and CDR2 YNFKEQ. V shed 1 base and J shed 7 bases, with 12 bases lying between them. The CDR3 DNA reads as TGTGCCAGCAGCCAAGGGGATGGGGCAAATACGCAGTATTTT. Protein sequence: CASSQGDGANTQYF.

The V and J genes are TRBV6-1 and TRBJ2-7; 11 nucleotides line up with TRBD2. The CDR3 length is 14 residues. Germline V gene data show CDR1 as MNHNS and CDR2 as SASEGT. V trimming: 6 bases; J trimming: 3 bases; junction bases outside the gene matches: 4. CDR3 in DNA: TGTGCCAGCAGGTCTAGCGGGAGGTTCTACGAGCAGTACTTC. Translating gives CASRSSGRFYEQYF.

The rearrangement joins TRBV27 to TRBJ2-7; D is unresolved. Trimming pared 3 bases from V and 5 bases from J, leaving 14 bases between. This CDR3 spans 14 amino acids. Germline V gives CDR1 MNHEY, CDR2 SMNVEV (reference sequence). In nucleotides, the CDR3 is TGTGCCAGCAGTTTTATAGGGCCACAGAACGAGCAGTACTTC. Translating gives CASSFIGPQNEQYF.

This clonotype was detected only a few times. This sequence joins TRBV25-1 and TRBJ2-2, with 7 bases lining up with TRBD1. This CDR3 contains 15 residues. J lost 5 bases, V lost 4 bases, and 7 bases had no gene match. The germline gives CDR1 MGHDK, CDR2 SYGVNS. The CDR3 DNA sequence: TGTGCCAGCAGTGTCCGGGACAGCGGAACCGGGGAGCTGTTTTTT. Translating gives CASSVRDSGTGELFF.

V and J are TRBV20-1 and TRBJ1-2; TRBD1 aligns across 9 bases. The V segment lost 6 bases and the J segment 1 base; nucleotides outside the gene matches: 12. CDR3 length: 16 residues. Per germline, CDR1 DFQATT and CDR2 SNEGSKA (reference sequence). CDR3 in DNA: TGCAGTGCAACCGGGACAGGGAAAGCCATTAACTATGGCTACACCTTC. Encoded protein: CSATGTGKAINYGYTF.

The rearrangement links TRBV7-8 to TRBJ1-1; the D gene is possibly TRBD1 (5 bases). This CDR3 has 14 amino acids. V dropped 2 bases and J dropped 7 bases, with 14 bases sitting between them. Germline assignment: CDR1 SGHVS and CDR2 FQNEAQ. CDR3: CASSLQAKRGEAFF. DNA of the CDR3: TGTGCCAGCAGCTTACAGGCCAAGAGGGGTGAAGCTTTCTTT.

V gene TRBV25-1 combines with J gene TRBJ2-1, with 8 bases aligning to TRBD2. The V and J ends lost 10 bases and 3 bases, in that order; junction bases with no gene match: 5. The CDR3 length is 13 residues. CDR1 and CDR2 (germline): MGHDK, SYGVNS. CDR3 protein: CATASGHYNEQFF. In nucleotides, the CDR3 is TGTGCCACCGCTAGCGGGCACTACAATGAGCAGTTCTTC. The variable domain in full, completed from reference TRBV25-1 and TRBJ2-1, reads EADIYQTPRYLVIGTGKKITLECSQTMGHDKMYWYQQDPGMELHLIHYSYGVNSTEKGDLSSESTVSRIRTEHFPLTLESARPSHTSQYLCATASGHYNEQFFGPGTRLTVL.

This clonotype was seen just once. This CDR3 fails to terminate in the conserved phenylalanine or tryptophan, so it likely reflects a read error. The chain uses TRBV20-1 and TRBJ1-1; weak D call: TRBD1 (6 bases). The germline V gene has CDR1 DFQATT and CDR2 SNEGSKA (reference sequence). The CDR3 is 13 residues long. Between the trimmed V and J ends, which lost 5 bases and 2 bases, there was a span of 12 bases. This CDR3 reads CSAPKTGNTEAFL. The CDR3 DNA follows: TGCAGTGCTCCCAAGACAGGCAACACTGAAGCTTTCCTT.

CDR3 coding DNA: TGTGCCAGCAGGCCCACTAGCGGGGGGGCCGGCGAGCAGTTCTTC. Protein sequence: CASRPTSGGAGEQFF. The chain combines TRBV11-2 with TRBJ2-1; the match to TRBD2 covers 13 bases. Germline V CDR1 and CDR2: SGHAT, FQNNGV. V shed 6 bases and J 10 bases; nucleotides not matched to a gene: 9. This CDR3 contains 15 residues.

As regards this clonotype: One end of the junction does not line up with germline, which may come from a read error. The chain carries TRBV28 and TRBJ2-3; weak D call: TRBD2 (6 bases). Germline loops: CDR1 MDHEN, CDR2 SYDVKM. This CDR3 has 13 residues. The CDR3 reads CASSLGTGDMQYF. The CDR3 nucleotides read TGTGCCAGCAGTTTAGGTACGGGGGATATGCAGTATTTT.

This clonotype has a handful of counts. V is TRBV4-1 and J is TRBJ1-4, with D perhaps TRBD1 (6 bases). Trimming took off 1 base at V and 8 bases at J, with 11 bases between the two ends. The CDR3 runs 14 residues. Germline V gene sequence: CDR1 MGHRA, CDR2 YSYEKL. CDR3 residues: CASSQVGGLEKLFF. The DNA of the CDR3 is TGCGCCAGCAGCCAAGTGGGGGGGCTGGAAAAACTGTTTTTT.

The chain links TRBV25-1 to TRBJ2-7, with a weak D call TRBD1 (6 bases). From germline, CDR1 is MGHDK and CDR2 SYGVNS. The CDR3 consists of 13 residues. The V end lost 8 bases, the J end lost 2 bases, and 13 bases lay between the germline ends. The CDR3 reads CASAGDTTYEQYF. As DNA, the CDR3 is TGTGCCAGCGCCGGGGACACCACCTACGAGCAGTACTTC.

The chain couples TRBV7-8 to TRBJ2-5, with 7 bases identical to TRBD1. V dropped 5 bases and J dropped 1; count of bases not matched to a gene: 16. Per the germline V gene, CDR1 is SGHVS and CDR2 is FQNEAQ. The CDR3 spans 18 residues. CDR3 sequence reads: CASSDGTAGANIQETQYF. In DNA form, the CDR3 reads TGTGCCAGCAGCGACGGGACAGCAGGTGCGAACATCCAAGAGACCCAGTACTTC.